Each of the 26 T cell receptor beta chains below was sequenced from the same sample in a study of T cell responses to AZD1222 COVID-19 vaccine. Data came from immunoSEQ multiplex PCR; TCRdb stores just in-frame clones and leaves some out. Here the sample spans about 85,000 clones, less than 95% being singletons. The sample here was peripheral blood, taken 28 days after the second AZD1222 dose. Receptors were obtained from an adult who received the AZD1222 COVID-19 vaccine.

This chain joins TRBV28 and TRBJ2-7; tentative D call: TRBD1 (6 bases). The germline gives CDR1 MDHEN, CDR2 SYDVKM. Trimming left V 6 bases short and J 4 bases short, with 16 bases between. This CDR3 comprises 14 residues. DNA for the CDR3: TGTGCCAGCAGAACCGCACAGGGAATATACGAGCAGTACTTC. This encodes CASRTAQGIYEQYF.

The gene calls are TRBV5-1 and TRBJ2-7, with TRBD1 matching 8 bases. The V gene end was trimmed by 2 bases and the J gene end by 0 bases; junction bases not matched to a gene: 4. The CDR3 covers 15 residues. Per germline, CDR1 SGHRS and CDR2 YFSETQ. The CDR3 loop reads CASSFGDRNSYEQYF. In DNA form, the CDR3 reads TGCGCCAGCAGCTTTGGGGACAGGAACTCCTACGAGCAGTACTTC. The entire variable domain, with the rest obtained from reference TRBV5-1 and TRBJ2-7, is as follows: KAGVTQTPRYLIKTRGQQVTLSCSPISGHRSVSWYQQTPGQGLQFLFEYFSETQRNKGNFPGRFSGRQFSNSRSEMNVSTLELGDSALYLCASSFGDRNSYEQYFGPGTRLTVT.

The chain recombines TRBV7-8 with TRBJ2-1, with D uncertain. Looked up from germline, CDR1 is SGHVS and CDR2 is FQNEAQ. This CDR3 is built from 17 residues. Trimming left V 6 bases short and J 0 bases short, with 18 bases between. The CDR3 coding sequence is TGTGCCAGCAGTCCCACTCGTGCCCCCCGCTCCTACAATGAGCAGTTCTTC. The encoded protein is CASSPTRAPRSYNEQFF. The entire variable domain, with the rest obtained from reference TRBV7-8 and TRBJ2-1, is as follows: GAGVSQSPRYKVAKRGQDVALRCDPISGHVSLFWYQQALGQGPEFLTYFQNEAQLDKSGLPSDRFFAERPEGSVSTLKIQRTQQEDSAVYLCASSPTRAPRSYNEQFFGPGTRLTVL.

This chain links TRBV5-1 with TRBJ1-1; D gene unclear. V lost 0 bases to trimming and J lost 0 bases, with 9 bases between them. Germline assignment: CDR1 SGHRS and CDR2 YFSETQ. This CDR3 has 15 amino acids. The CDR3 sequence: CASSLVGSLNTEAFF. DNA of the CDR3: TGCGCCAGCAGCTTGGTTGGTAGCTTGAACACTGAAGCTTTCTTT.

The chain carries TRBV15 and TRBJ2-1; D remains ambiguous. There are 15 residues in the CDR3. Germline V gene sequence: CDR1 LNHNV, CDR2 YYDKDF (reference sequence). The V end was cut by 6 bases, the J end by 0 bases, with 12 bases between. DNA for the CDR3: TGTGCCACCAGACCGGACCCGGGCTCCTACAATGAGCAGTTCTTC. The encoded protein is CATRPDPGSYNEQFF.

The chain couples TRBV7-2 to TRBJ2-2; D not certain. The CDR3 totals 14 residues. The V end lost 1 base, the J end lost 7 bases, and 10 bases lay between the germline ends. Germline CDR1 SGHTA, CDR2 FQGNSA. The CDR3 nucleotides read TGTGCCAGCAGCTTAGAGGGCGGTAGCGGGGAGCTGTTTTTT. It encodes CASSLEGGSGELFF.

This chain joins TRBV11-1 and TRBJ2-3; D is unresolved. V shed 1 base and J shed 5 bases, with 4 bases lying between them. Germline CDR1 is SGHAT and CDR2 is FQDESV (reference sequence). The CDR3 spans 12 residues. The CDR3 DNA reads TGTGCCAGCAGCTTAGTCGGAGATACGCAGTATTTT. Encoded protein: CASSLVGDTQYF. Full variable domain (remainder filled in from reference TRBV11-1 and TRBJ2-3): EAEVAQSPRYKITEKSQAVAFWCDPISGHATLYWYRQILGQGPELLVQFQDESVVDDSQLPKDRFSAERLKGVDSTLKIQPAELGDSAMYLCASSLVGDTQYFGPGTRLTVL.

The count of this clone is one. This rearrangement joins TRBV6-5 to TRBJ2-2; D gene unclear. Trimming stripped 0 bases from V and 4 bases from J, with 6 bases between. Germline-derived CDR1 and CDR2 are MNHEY and SVGAGI. CDR3 size: 14 residues. The DNA for the CDR3 is TGTGCCAGCAGTTACTCTCGAGCCACCGGGGAGCTGTTTTTT. This codes for CASSYSRATGELFF.

The genes are TRBV6-5 and TRBJ2-3, with D possibly TRBD1 on 7 matching bases. Trimming left V 6 bases short and J 5 bases short, with 15 bases between. CDR3 length equals 14 residues. In germline, CDR1 is MNHEY, CDR2 SVGAGI. The CDR3 region has the DNA TGTGCCAGCAGCCAGACAGGGAGGAGAGATACGCAGTATTTT. This sequence encodes CASSQTGRRDTQYF.

This rearrangement joins TRBV20-1 to TRBJ2-2; perhaps TRBD2 as D (5 bases). Trimming pared 3 bases from V and 0 bases from J, leaving 8 bases between. Germline CDR1 reads DFQATT; CDR2 reads SNEGSKA (reference sequence). CDR3 length: 14 residues. CDR3 protein: CSASVTTNTGELFF. The CDR3 nucleotides read TGCAGTGCTAGTGTGACTACGAACACCGGGGAGCTGTTTTTT.

CDR3 nucleotide sequence: TGTGCCAGCAGCTTAGGGGTAGGGCGTCAGTACCAAGAGACCCAGTACTTC. Its protein product is CASSLGVGRQYQETQYF. The chain is built from TRBV7-6 and TRBJ2-5; D remains unclear. From germline, CDR1 is SGHVS and CDR2 FNYEAQ. Deletions cut 1 base from V and 0 bases from J, with 15 bases between. The CDR3 has 17 residues.

This rearrangement joins TRBV3-1 (or the pseudogene TRBV3-2) to TRBJ2-6; D call uncertain. CDR3 length: 14 residues. Germline V lookup: CDR1 LGHDT, CDR2 YNNKEL (reference sequence). V was trimmed by 1 base and J by 4 bases, leaving 5 bases between them. The CDR3 is CASSQVGGANVLTF. The DNA for the CDR3 is TGTGCCAGCAGCCAAGTCGGGGGGGCCAACGTCCTGACTTTC.

This chain connects TRBV11-2 to TRBJ2-7; D is perhaps TRBD2 (6 bases). The V and J ends lost 1 base and 3 bases respectively, with 13 bases between them. Germline CDR1 and CDR2: SGHAT and FQNNGV. The CDR3 length is 15 residues. The CDR3 DNA reads TGTGCCAGCAGCTTAGCTCGCGGGACGGTCTACGAGCAGTACTTC. Translation gives CASSLARGTVYEQYF.

The chain employs TRBV5-1 and TRBJ2-5; no definite D call. Germline V gene lookup returns CDR1 SGHRS and CDR2 YFSETQ. The CDR3 has 14 residues. V was shortened by 8 bases and J by 5 bases, with 19 bases between the two germline ends. The CDR3 nucleotides are TGCGCCAGTAATACAAACGCGATAAGGGAGACCCAGTACTTC. Its protein is CASNTNAIRETQYF.

V is TRBV7-2 and J is TRBJ1-1, with D unresolved. Germline CDR1 SGHTA, CDR2 FQGNSA. With 1 base removed from V and 4 bases from J, the gap between germline ends came to 10 bases. The CDR3 has 14 amino acids. The DNA of the CDR3 is TGTGCCAGCAGCTTAGTCTCGGGAGGCACTGAAGCTTTCTTT. This gives the protein CASSLVSGGTEAFF.

The V call is TRBV28, the J call TRBJ1-3; a possible D gene is TRBD1 (6 bases). CDR1 is MDHEN, CDR2 SYDVKM, per germline. Deletions cut 4 bases from V and 0 bases from J, with 10 bases between. The CDR3 is 15 amino acids. CDR3 region: CASSSATGSGNTIYF. The DNA of the CDR3 is TGTGCCAGCAGTTCCGCGACAGGCTCTGGAAACACCATATATTTT.

This chain uses TRBV6-5 with TRBJ2-7; D is possibly TRBD1 or TRBD2 (5 bases each). This CDR3 comprises 15 residues. Trimming took off 0 bases at V and 2 bases at J, with 11 bases between the two ends. From germline, CDR1 is MNHEY and CDR2 SVGAGI. CDR3 in DNA: TGTGCCAGCAGTTACTCGGGACGCAAAGCCTACGAGCAGTACTTC. The encoded protein is CASSYSGRKAYEQYF.

V usage is TRBV5-1 and J usage is TRBJ2-1; D unclear. V lost 0 bases to trimming and J lost 6 bases, with 7 bases between them. Germline CDR1 SGHRS, CDR2 YFSETQ. This CDR3 is built from 13 residues. CDR3 sequence: CASSLAEVNEQFF. In DNA form, the CDR3 reads TGCGCCAGCAGCTTGGCCGAGGTCAATGAGCAGTTCTTC.

This clone was observed a few times. In nucleotides, the CDR3 is TGTGCCAGCAGCGTATCGACAGGGCCAGGGGCGGAAGCTTTCTTT. This codes for CASSVSTGPGAEAFF. The chain joins TRBV9 to TRBJ1-1; the match to TRBD1 covers 7 bases. V was clipped by 1 base and J by 8 bases; unmatched bases: 11. Looked up from germline, CDR1 is SGDLS and CDR2 is YYNGEE. The CDR3 extends over 15 amino acids. The full variable domain, its missing parts supplied by reference TRBV9 and TRBJ1-1, is DSGVTQTPKHLITATGQRVTLRCSPRSGDLSVYWYQQSLDQGLQFLIQYYNGEERAKGNILERFSAQQFPDLHSELNLSSLELGDSALYFCASSVSTGPGAEAFFGQGTRLTVV.

V and J are TRBV27 and TRBJ1-5; D is uncertain. This CDR3 spans 14 amino acids. Between the trimmed V and J ends, which lost 5 bases and 0 bases, there was a span of 8 bases. Germline CDR1 MNHEY, CDR2 SMNVEV (reference sequence). The CDR3 spells CASSPRYSNQPQHF. CDR3 in DNA: TGTGCCAGCAGTCCACGGTATAGCAATCAGCCCCAGCATTTT.

This clone has only one observation. V usage is TRBV5-8 and J usage is TRBJ2-7, with D perhaps given as TRBD1 or TRBD2 (5 bases each). The CDR3 loop spans 14 amino acids. Germline CDR1 and CDR2: SGHTS and YDEGEE. Trimming left V 4 bases short and J 3 bases short, with 14 bases between. CDR3 amino acids: CASSRSGTDYEQYF. In nucleotides, the CDR3 is TGTGCCAGCAGCCGCTCCGGGACGGACTACGAGCAGTACTTC. Using reference TRBV5-8 and TRBJ2-7 for the parts outside the CDR3, the full variable domain is EAGVTQSPTHLIKTRGQQATLRCSPISGHTSVYWYQQALGLGLQFLLWYDEGEERNRGNFPPRFSGRQFPNYSSELNVNALELEDSALYLCASSRSGTDYEQYFGPGTRLTVT.

CDR3 sequence (DNA): TGTGCCATCAGTGAGTCTGGCAGGACCTATGGCTACACCTTC. Its translation: CAISESGRTYGYTF. The genes are TRBV10-3 and TRBJ1-2; D ambiguous. The CDR3 totals 14 residues. Trimming took off 0 bases at V and 4 bases at J, with 9 bases between the two ends. Germline V lookup: CDR1 ENHRY, CDR2 SYGVKD.

The chain carries TRBV9 and TRBJ2-3; D unclear. Trimming removed 0 bases from V and 2 bases from J, with 10 bases in between. The CDR3 is 15 residues long. CDR1 is SGDLS, CDR2 YYNGEE, per germline. In DNA form, the CDR3 reads TGTGCCAGCAGCGTAGCATCCAGCCTCACAGATACGCAGTATTTT. Protein sequence: CASSVASSLTDTQYF.

This clone was seen once. CDR3 sequence (DNA): TGTGCCAGCAGCTCGCAAGTCCTCCCGAGGTCCGGGGAGCTGTTTTTT. Its translation: CASSSQVLPRSGELFF. This chain joins TRBV5-8 and TRBJ2-2; no reliable D call. V lost 3 bases to trimming and J lost 6 bases, with 18 bases between them. Germline lookup yields CDR1 SGHTS and CDR2 YDEGEE. The CDR3 has 16 residues.

This clone was observed once. The chain is built from TRBV7-2 and TRBJ1-3; 7 bases are a match to TRBD1. The CDR3 extends over 17 amino acids. Trimming removed 5 bases from V and 0 bases from J; junction bases left unmatched: 10. Germline V CDR1 and CDR2: SGHTA, FQGNSA. CDR3 nucleotides: TGTGCCAGCAGCCTCACAGGGGCCCATCTCTCTGGAAACACCATATATTTT. Amino acid sequence: CASSLTGAHLSGNTIYF.

The gene calls are TRBV11-2 and TRBJ1-6; 8 bases map to TRBD1. CDR1 SGHAT and CDR2 FQNNGV come from the germline V gene. This CDR3 comprises 15 residues. After removal of 5 bases from V and 9 bases from J, the junction contained 9 bases not matched to a gene. CDR3 in amino acids: CASSPSTGVASPLHF. CDR3 bases: TGTGCCAGCAGCCCCTCGACAGGGGTCGCTTCACCCCTCCACTTT.